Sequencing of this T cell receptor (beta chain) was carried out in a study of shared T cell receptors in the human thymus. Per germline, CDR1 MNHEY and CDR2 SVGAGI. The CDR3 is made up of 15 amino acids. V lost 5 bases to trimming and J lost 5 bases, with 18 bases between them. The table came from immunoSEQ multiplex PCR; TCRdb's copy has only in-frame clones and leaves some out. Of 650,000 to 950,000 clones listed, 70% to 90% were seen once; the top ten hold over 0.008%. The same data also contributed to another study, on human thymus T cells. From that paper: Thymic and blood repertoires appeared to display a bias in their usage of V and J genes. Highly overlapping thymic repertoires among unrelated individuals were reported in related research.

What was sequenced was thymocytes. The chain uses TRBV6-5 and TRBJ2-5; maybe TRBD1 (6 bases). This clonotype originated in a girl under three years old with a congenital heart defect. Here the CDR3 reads CASSPVTGIQETQYF. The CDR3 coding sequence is TGTGCCAGCAGTCCAGTAACAGGGATCCAGGAGACCCAGTACTTC.